This record concerns one T cell receptor beta chain sequence. What it recognizes is unknown. This sample stems from a study of PD-L1 blockade in urothelial cancer. At the level of the study: Blood analysis was done at 3 weeks (second dose) and 6 weeks after treatment began. The median T cell count in blood samples was 110,000 to 150,000.

Regarding the study as a whole: By 3 weeks, tumor-associated blood clones had expanded more in durable-benefit patients. Sub-median blood TCR clonality before treatment predicted longer survival.

Trimming took off 0 bases at V and 5 bases at J, with 13 bases between the two ends. This CDR3 has 15 residues. Germline CDR1 and CDR2: SGHAT and FQNNGV. The protocol was immunoSEQ multiplex PCR, while the TCRdb copy is restricted to in-frame clones and leaves out a portion. The table records roughly 36,000 clones, approximately 90% of them present only once. The sample here was PBMCs, taken around atezolizumab (anti-PD-L1) treatment. The receptor comes from a man between 60 and 75 years old with urothelial cancer. V and J are TRBV11-2 and TRBJ2-5, with D possibly being TRBD2 (7 bases). The CDR3 is CASSLDRGAWETQYF. The CDR3 coding sequence is TGTGCCAGCAGCTTAGATCGGGGGGCCTGGGAGACCCAGTACTTC.